The 6 T cell receptor beta chains given below trace back to one sample, sequenced in a study of OX40 agonist ivuxolimab in advanced cancers. The data were produced by immunoSEQ multiplex PCR, yet TCRdb's version contains in-frame clones alone and is incomplete. The repertoire holds about 87,000 clones, with approximately 87% as singletons. The source was CD4+ or CD8+ T cells sorted from blood, collected in a trial of the OX40 agonist ivuxolimab. The receptors originated from an adult with an advanced solid tumor such as melanoma, head and neck, liver or kidney cancer.

The chain employs TRBV11-3 and TRBJ2-7, with unresolved D. The V end lost 2 bases, the J end lost 3 bases, and 8 bases lay between the germline ends. Germline V CDR1 and CDR2: SGHNT, YENEEA. The CDR3 is 13 amino acids. The CDR3 here is CASSLSADYEQYF. In DNA form, the CDR3 reads TGTGCCAGCAGCTTATCCGCGGACTACGAGCAGTACTTC.

CDR3 in DNA: TGTGCCAGCAGTTACTCATTCAGGAGCTCTCAGCCCCAGCATTTT. It yields the protein CASSYSFRSSQPQHF. The J gene is TRBJ1-5, the V gene TRBV6-5; D remains ambiguous. From germline, CDR1 is MNHEY and CDR2 SVGAGI. This CDR3 has 15 amino acids. Trimming cost V 0 bases and J 6 bases, with 12 bases left between them.

Points on this clone: Other DNA sequences of this sample code for an identical CDR3. This chain connects TRBV6-5 to TRBJ1-2; the D is unclear. Germline CDR1 and CDR2: MNHEY and SVGAGI. Trimming cost V 0 bases and J 4 bases, with 6 bases left between them. CDR3 size: 13 residues. The CDR3 sequence is CASSYSGSYGYTF. The CDR3 nucleotides are TGTGCCAGCAGTTACTCAGGCAGCTATGGCTACACCTTC.

This clone was picked up a small number of times. The chain combines TRBV7-2 with TRBJ2-3; 9 bases map to TRBD2. With 7 bases clipped from V and 9 bases from J, the junction kept 8 bases outside the gene matches. The CDR3 spans 13 residues. Germline CDR1 is SGHTA and CDR2 is FQGNSA. CDR3 loop: CASTLTTSGTQYF. The DNA for the CDR3 is TGTGCCAGCACTTTAACGACTAGCGGCACGCAGTATTTT. Filled out from reference TRBV7-2 and TRBJ2-3, the complete variable domain reads GAGVSQSPSNKVTEKGKDVELRCDPISGHTALYWYRQSLGQGLEFLIYFQGNSAPDKSGLPSDRFSAERTGGSVSTLTIQRTQQEDSAVYLCASTLTTSGTQYFGPGTRLTVL.

In this sample, this clone turned up once. The chain uses TRBV5-1 and TRBJ2-5; no definite D call. V lost 0 bases, J lost 3 bases, and 9 bases lay in between. This CDR3 contains 14 residues. CDR1 and CDR2 from the germline V gene are SGHRS and YFSETQ. The CDR3 here is CASSLGGSEETQYF. The CDR3 DNA reads TGCGCCAGCAGCTTGGGGGGTAGTGAAGAGACCCAGTACTTC.

This clone was observed a single time. This chain uses TRBV9 with TRBJ2-2, with D maybe TRBD1 (6 bases). Trimming shortened V by 3 bases and J by 3 bases, and 9 bases separated the two germline ends. Germline V CDR1 and CDR2: SGDLS, YYNGEE. This CDR3 region has 14 residues. The CDR3: CASSAEGDTGELFF. CDR3 coding DNA: TGTGCCAGCAGCGCCGAGGGGGACACCGGGGAGCTGTTTTTT.